Detailed here is one TCR beta chain. Its target is not known. The source of the sample is a study of cytomegalovirus exposure and HLA in healthy donors. Researchers ran the PCR with 60 Vbeta and 13 Jbeta primers. The protocol was immunoSEQ multiplex PCR, while the TCRdb copy is restricted to in-frame clones and leaves out a portion. The table shows 150,000 to 200,000 clones, with about 70% occurring only once. Study-level results: Later on, a genetic analysis was performed. It linked a missense variant in DCLRE1C with V- and J-gene trimming of TCR beta. Reported performance of the classifier showed diagnosis of cytomegalovirus status with high specificity and sensitivity.

The CDR3 has 12 amino acids. Per the germline V gene, CDR1 is LNHDA and CDR2 is SQIVND (reference sequence). After removal of 6 bases from V and 13 bases from J, the junction contained 11 bases not matched to a gene. The chain has TRBV19 and TRBJ1-2, with 7 bases aligning to TRBD1. Sequences were obtained from PBMCs. This receptor was taken from a man younger than 45 in good health and CMV-seropositive. CDR3 amino acids: CASSVPPGGLTF. DNA for the CDR3: TGTGCCAGTAGCGTTCCTCCAGGGGGGCTCACCTTC.